The 32 T cell receptor beta chains reported below all come from one sample, sequenced in a study of blood T cell repertoires in COVID-19. Libraries were prepared by immunoSEQ multiplex PCR; TCRdb keeps only in-frame clonotypes and omits some of them. The sample shows 300,000 or so clones, approximately 90% of them seen only once. Sequencing was carried out using PBMCs or T cells enriched from blood (not recorded which). The receptors shown here come from a woman aged 25 to 39 who had recovered from COVID-19.

Regarding this clone: Other DNA sequences in the same sample also yield this CDR3. The chain uses TRBV4-1 and TRBJ1-2, with a weak D call TRBD1 (5 bases). CDR3 length: 14 residues. CDR1 is MGHRA, CDR2 YSYEKL, per germline. V lost 1 base and J lost 1, with 7 bases in between. This CDR3 is CASSQGGGNYGYTF. The CDR3 DNA reads as TGCGCCAGCAGCCAAGGGGGGGGTAACTATGGCTACACCTTC.

The chain is built from TRBV18 and TRBJ1-5, with a possible D match to TRBD1 (5 bases). The CDR3 covers 17 residues. The germline V gene encodes CDR1 KGHSH and CDR2 LQKENI. Trimming left V 3 bases short and J 6 bases short, with 21 bases between. The CDR3 DNA is TGTGCCAGCTCACCCCTACCCGGGGGGGTTGGGAGTCAGCCCCAGCATTTT. Protein product: CASSPLPGGVGSQPQHF.

This chain links TRBV6-5 with TRBJ2-3; the match to TRBD1 covers 10 bases. This CDR3 contains 15 residues. Germline V gene lookup returns CDR1 MNHEY and CDR2 SVGAGI. The V and J ends lost 6 bases and 3 bases, in that order; junction bases with no gene match: 6. The CDR3 protein is CASRTGGRLTDTQYF. In DNA, the CDR3 is TGTGCCAGCAGGACAGGGGGCAGGTTGACAGATACGCAGTATTTT.

V is TRBV29-1 and J is TRBJ2-5; TRBD1 aligns across 8 bases. CDR1 is SQVTM, CDR2 ANQGSEA, per germline. The CDR3 is made up of 12 amino acids. V lost 6 bases to trimming and J lost 4 bases; unmatched junction nucleotides: 4. CDR3 residues: CSVRTGTETQYF. CDR3 in DNA: TGCAGCGTCAGGACAGGGACAGAGACCCAGTACTTC.

This chain joins TRBV5-1 and TRBJ2-5, with 10 bases aligning to TRBD2. The V gene's germline CDR1 is SGHRS and CDR2 YFSETQ. The V and J ends lost 5 bases and 1 base, in that order; junction bases with no gene match: 8. CDR3 length: 16 residues. The CDR3 DNA follows: TGCGCCAGCAGACCGCTAGCGGGGGCTACCCAAGAGACCCAGTACTTC. This sequence encodes CASRPLAGATQETQYF. Variable domain in full (rest from reference TRBV5-1 and TRBJ2-5): KAGVTQTPRYLIKTRGQQVTLSCSPISGHRSVSWYQQTPGQGLQFLFEYFSETQRNKGNFPGRFSGRQFSNSRSEMNVSTLELGDSALYLCASRPLAGATQETQYFGPGTRLLVL.

This clone has more than one count but fewer than ten. This chain uses TRBV4-3 with TRBJ1-3, with a tentative D call TRBD1 (6 bases). The CDR3 has 15 amino acids. Germline loops: CDR1 LGHNA, CDR2 YSLEER. V was shortened by 0 bases and J by 4 bases, with 10 bases between the two germline ends. CDR3: CASSQDWGRGNTIYF. Here the CDR3 DNA reads TGCGCCAGCAGCCAAGATTGGGGGCGAGGAAACACCATATATTTT.

The chain uses TRBV7-8 and TRBJ2-1; the D is unclear. Germline V gene lookup returns CDR1 SGHVS and CDR2 FQNEAQ. CDR3 length: 13 amino acids. V lost 1 base and J 6 bases, leaving 7 bases between the germline ends. This chain's CDR3 is CASSLGAANEQFF. The CDR3, as DNA: TGTGCCAGCAGCTTAGGGGCTGCCAATGAGCAGTTCTTC.

This clone was recorded a few times. This chain connects TRBV2 to TRBJ1-1; 8 bases line up with TRBD1. V shed 2 bases, J shed 3 bases, and the junction held 2 bases outside the gene matches. In germline, CDR1 is SNHLY, CDR2 FYNNEI. The CDR3 covers 14 residues. CDR3 coding DNA: TGTGCCAGCAGTGAAATGACAGGGGACACTGAAGCTTTCTTT. Amino acids: CASSEMTGDTEAFF.

This clone was seen only once. V usage is TRBV19 and J usage is TRBJ1-4; unclear D gene. This CDR3 region has 16 residues. V was cut by 0 bases and J by 0 bases, with 8 bases left in between. Germline V gene lookup returns CDR1 LNHDA and CDR2 SQIVND (reference sequence). CDR3 DNA: TGTGCCAGTAGTATAGATTTAGACACAACTAATGAAAAACTGTTTTTT. Translated, it gives CASSIDLDTTNEKLFF. The full variable domain, with the rest looked up from reference TRBV19 and TRBJ1-4, is DGGITQSPKYLFRKEGQNVTLSCEQNLNHDAMYWYRQDPGQGLRLIYYSQIVNDFQKGDIAEGYSVSREKKESFPLTVTSAQKNPTAFYLCASSIDLDTTNEKLFFGSGTQLSVL.

V is TRBV11-1 and J is TRBJ1-3; tentative D call: TRBD1 (5 bases). The CDR3 runs to 17 residues. Germline CDR1 is SGHAT and CDR2 is FQDESV (reference sequence). V lost 0 bases to trimming and J lost 0 bases, with 12 bases between them. The CDR3 reads CASSLAFQGSSGNTIYF. CDR3 DNA: TGTGCCAGCAGCTTAGCTTTTCAGGGAAGCTCTGGAAACACCATATATTTT.

This rearrangement joins TRBV30 to TRBJ1-2; perhaps TRBD1 as D (5 bases). The ends were cut back, 4 bases at V and 6 bases at J, with 15 bases in the middle. The CDR3 extends over 13 amino acids. Germline loops: CDR1 GTSNPN, CDR2 SVGIG (reference sequence). Here the CDR3 DNA reads TGTGCCTGGACCTGGAATGGCAGGGATGGCTACACCTTC. This encodes CAWTWNGRDGYTF. The complete variable domain, with remaining parts taken from reference TRBV30 and TRBJ1-2, reads SQTIHQWPATLVQPVGSPLSLECTVEGTSNPNLYWYRQAAGRGLQLLFYSVGIGQISSEVPQNLSASRPQDRQFILSSKKLLLSDSGFYLCAWTWNGRDGYTFGSGTRLTVV.

The CDR3 sequence is CSASYRTGNNQPQHF. The DNA of the CDR3 is TGCAGTGCTAGTTACCGGACAGGCAACAATCAGCCCCAGCATTTT. This chain connects TRBV20-1 to TRBJ1-5; 7 bases fit TRBD1. This CDR3 contains 15 residues. CDR1 and CDR2 (germline): DFQATT, SNEGSKA (reference sequence). With 3 bases clipped from V and 3 bases from J, the junction kept 8 bases outside the gene matches.

J is TRBJ1-2 and V is TRBV2; D uncertain. Trimming left V 6 bases short and J 2 bases short, with 13 bases between. Germline CDR1 SNHLY, CDR2 FYNNEI. The CDR3 is 14 amino acids. In DNA, the CDR3 is TGTGCCAGCAGCGGCCCAGGAAACAACTATGGCTACACCTTC. It specifies CASSGPGNNYGYTF. Combining the CDR3 with reference TRBV2 and TRBJ1-2 gives the whole variable domain EPEVTQTPSHQVTQMGQEVILRCVPISNHLYFYWYRQILGQKVEFLVSFYNNEISEKSEIFDDQFSVERPDGSNFTLKIRSTKLEDSAMYFCASSGPGNNYGYTFGSGTRLTVV.

The chain joins TRBV7-9 to TRBJ2-2, with a possible D match to TRBD2 (6 bases). Germline CDR1 SEHNR, CDR2 FQNEAQ (reference sequence). This CDR3 is 13 amino acids long. V dropped 5 bases and J dropped 6 bases, with 10 bases sitting between them. The CDR3, as DNA: TGTGCCAGCAGCCCAGGCGGGGCCGGGGAGCTGTTTTTT. This sequence encodes CASSPGGAGELFF.

V usage is TRBV6-5 and J usage is TRBJ1-6; TRBD1 might be the D (6 bases). This CDR3 has 15 amino acids. Trimming cost V 6 bases and J 9 bases, with 18 bases left between them. Germline V gene lookup returns CDR1 MNHEY and CDR2 SVGAGI. CDR3 amino acids: CASSKTSRGGSPLHF. The CDR3 DNA follows: TGTGCCAGCAGCAAGACGTCCAGGGGTGGTTCACCCCTCCACTTT.

The V and J genes are TRBV7-3 and TRBJ2-1, with D maybe TRBD2 (7 bases). The length of the CDR3 is 18 residues. The V gene's germline CDR1 is SGHTA and CDR2 FQGTGA. V gave up 2 bases and J gave up 2 bases, with 19 bases separating them. This chain's CDR3 is CASSLWQGRGAPYNEQFF. The CDR3 DNA follows: TGTGCCAGCAGCTTATGGCAGGGCCGGGGGGCCCCCTACAATGAGCAGTTCTTC.

The rearrangement joins TRBV7-3 to TRBJ1-2; 10 nucleotides agree with TRBD1. In germline, CDR1 is SGHTA, CDR2 FQGTGA. Losses at the gene ends were 5 bases for V and 4 bases for J; bases not matched to a gene: 4. This CDR3 comprises 14 residues. DNA of the CDR3: TGTGCCAGCAGCCGGGACAGGGGCGGCTATGGCTACACCTTC. This translates into CASSRDRGGYGYTF. The full variable domain, with the rest looked up from reference TRBV7-3 and TRBJ1-2, is GAGVSQTPSNKVTEKGKYVELRCDPISGHTALYWYRQSLGQGPEFLIYFQGTGAADDSGLPNDRFFAVRPEGSVSTLKIQRTERGDSAVYLCASSRDRGGYGYTFGSGTRLTVV.

In this sample, this clone turned up once. The rearrangement links TRBV3-1 (or the pseudogene TRBV3-2) to TRBJ2-2; 11 positions agree with TRBD1. The CDR3 spans 16 residues. Germline V gene data show CDR1 as LGHDT and CDR2 as YNNKEL (reference sequence). With V trimmed by 5 bases and J by 8 bases, 10 bases remained unmatched. CDR3 loop: CASSSFGQGAAGELFF. In DNA, the CDR3 is TGTGCCAGCAGCTCTTTTGGACAGGGGGCAGCAGGGGAGCTGTTTTTT.

The chain uses TRBV6-5 and TRBJ1-4; D is perhaps TRBD1 (6 bases). The germline CDR1 and CDR2 sequences are MNHEY and SVGAGI. The germline V and J ends were trimmed by 4 bases and 8 bases, with 17 bases remaining between them. The CDR3 sequence is 15 residues long. The CDR3 bases are TGTGCCAGCAGTTCCGGGACACGGGTTGTGGAAAAACTGTTTTTT. Its translation: CASSSGTRVVEKLFF.

The genes are TRBV5-1 and TRBJ1-2; maybe TRBD1 (5 bases). The CDR3 spans 15 residues. Per germline, CDR1 SGHRS and CDR2 YFSETQ. V was pared by 5 bases and J by 0 bases, with 14 bases between. The CDR3 DNA reads as TGCGCCAGCAGTGACCGACAGCAATCTAACTATGGCTACACCTTC. Amino acid sequence: CASSDRQQSNYGYTF.

The chain uses TRBV7-2 and TRBJ1-6; D uncertain. The V gene lost 1 base and the J gene lost 7 bases, with 20 bases spanning the gap. The germline V gene encodes CDR1 SGHTA and CDR2 FQGNSA. This CDR3 has 18 residues. DNA for the CDR3: TGTGCCAGCAGCTTAGAGATCGGGGTGGCCAATCGAAATTCACCCCTCCACTTT. This encodes CASSLEIGVANRNSPLHF.

This clone appeared a single time. The chain has TRBV5-5 and TRBJ1-2; D is possibly TRBD1 (6 bases). There are 15 residues in the CDR3. V was shortened by 0 bases and J by 3 bases, with 12 bases between the two germline ends. Per the germline V gene, CDR1 is SGHKS and CDR2 is YYEKEE (reference sequence). CDR3 amino acids: CASSLVGAGDYGYTF. The CDR3 nucleotides are TGTGCCAGCAGCTTGGTAGGGGCAGGGGACTATGGCTACACCTTC.

The chain links TRBV9 to TRBJ1-5; the match to TRBD1 covers 7 bases. Germline-derived CDR1 and CDR2 are SGDLS and YYNGEE. The junction had 3 bases not matched to a gene; V was cut back by 3 bases and J by 3 bases. CDR3 length equals 14 residues. In nucleotides, the CDR3 is TGTGCCAGCAGCGCACAGGGGACCAATCAGCCCCAGCATTTT. It codes for CASSAQGTNQPQHF.

The chain recombines TRBV7-9 with TRBJ1-1; D gene unclear. Trimming took off 3 bases at V and 2 bases at J, with 10 bases between the two ends. Germline values: CDR1 SEHNR, CDR2 FQNEAQ (reference sequence). This CDR3 contains 14 residues. DNA of the CDR3: TGTGCCAGCAGCTTCCTCAGAAATAACACTGAAGCTTTCTTT. This encodes CASSFLRNNTEAFF.

This rearrangement joins TRBV5-6 to TRBJ1-2; D is unclear. Per germline, CDR1 SGHDT and CDR2 YYEEEE. The germline V and J ends were trimmed by 5 bases and 2 bases, with 10 bases remaining between them. The CDR3 runs 13 residues. The DNA for the CDR3 is TGTGCCAGCAGGCCCGGAGGCAACTATGGCTACACCTTC. It is translated as CASRPGGNYGYTF.

The CDR3 loop reads CASRPRDRLNSPLHF. CDR3 nucleotide sequence: TGTGCCAGCAGACCCCGGGACAGGCTAAATTCACCCCTCCACTTT. The rearrangement links TRBV3-1 (or the pseudogene TRBV3-2) to TRBJ1-6, with 8 bases aligning to TRBD1. Trimming cost V 6 bases and J 7 bases; bases outside gene matches: 8. The germline gives CDR1 LGHDT, CDR2 YNNKEL (reference sequence). CDR3 length equals 15 residues.

DNA of the CDR3: TGTGCCACCAGTGATTCCGACAGGTCAGATACGCAGTATTTT. Encoded protein: CATSDSDRSDTQYF. The rearrangement joins TRBV24-1 to TRBJ2-3, with D perhaps matching TRBD1 (6 bases). CDR1 is KGHDR, CDR2 SFDVKD, per germline. The CDR3 extends over 14 amino acids. Trimming pared 2 bases from V and 4 bases from J, leaving 9 bases between.

The V and J genes are TRBV5-1 and TRBJ1-3, with no clear D. The CDR3 totals 15 residues. Germline assignment: CDR1 SGHRS and CDR2 YFSETQ. V shed 0 bases and J shed 0 bases, with 7 bases lying between them. Here the CDR3 reads CASSLVASSGNTIYF. CDR3 bases: TGCGCCAGCAGCTTGGTGGCCTCCTCTGGAAACACCATATATTTT. Complete variable domain (other parts from reference TRBV5-1 and TRBJ1-3): KAGVTQTPRYLIKTRGQQVTLSCSPISGHRSVSWYQQTPGQGLQFLFEYFSETQRNKGNFPGRFSGRQFSNSRSEMNVSTLELGDSALYLCASSLVASSGNTIYFGEGSWLTVV.

The chain recombines TRBV2 with TRBJ1-2; TRBD1 agrees at 9 bases. CDR1 and CDR2 (germline): SNHLY, FYNNEI. This CDR3 spans 18 amino acids. The V gene end was trimmed by 6 bases and the J gene end by 0 bases; junction bases not matched to a gene: 14. The CDR3 here is CASSERTGGAGANYGYTF. The CDR3 bases are TGTGCCAGCAGCGAACGAACAGGGGGCGCTGGGGCTAACTATGGCTACACCTTC.

V gene TRBV6-5 combines with J gene TRBJ1-2; 10 nucleotides match TRBD1. Germline values: CDR1 MNHEY, CDR2 SVGAGI. CDR3 length: 15 amino acids. Trimming at V came to 6 bases and at J to 7 bases, leaving 11 bases not matched to a gene. The CDR3 loop is CASRQGTGAGGGYTF. In nucleotides, the CDR3 is TGTGCCAGCAGACAGGGGACAGGGGCTGGGGGTGGCTACACCTTC.

This clone appeared a few times. The chain carries TRBV4-1 and TRBJ1-5; no definite D call. Looked up from germline, CDR1 is MGHRA and CDR2 is YSYEKL. The germline V and J ends were trimmed by 0 bases and 1 base, with 4 bases remaining between them. The CDR3 is 14 amino acids. The CDR3 sequence: CASSQDPSNQPQHF. CDR3 nucleotides: TGCGCCAGCAGCCAAGATCCGAGCAATCAGCCCCAGCATTTT.

The rearrangement links TRBV2 to TRBJ2-1; 10 bases are shared with TRBD2. The CDR3 is made up of 15 amino acids. V gave up 4 bases and J gave up 4 bases; unmatched junction bases: 4. Germline V CDR1 and CDR2: SNHLY, FYNNEI. DNA of the CDR3: TGTGCCAGCAGTGTTATAGCGGGGGGATACAATGAGCAGTTCTTC. It translates to CASSVIAGGYNEQFF.